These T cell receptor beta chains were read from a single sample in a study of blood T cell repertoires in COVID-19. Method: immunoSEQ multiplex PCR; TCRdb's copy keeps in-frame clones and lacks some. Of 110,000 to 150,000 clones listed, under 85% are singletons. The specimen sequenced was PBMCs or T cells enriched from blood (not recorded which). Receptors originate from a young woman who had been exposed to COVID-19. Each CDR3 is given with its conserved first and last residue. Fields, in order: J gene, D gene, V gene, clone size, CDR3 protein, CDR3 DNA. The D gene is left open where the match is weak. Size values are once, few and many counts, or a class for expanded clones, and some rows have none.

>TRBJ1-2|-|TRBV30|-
CAWSVGGTAMPLTF
TGTGCCTGGAGTGTCGGAGGAACAGCGATGCCCCTCACCTTC
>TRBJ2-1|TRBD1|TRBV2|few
CASSEGTGRQFF
TGTGCCAGCAGTGAAGGGACAGGGCGACAGTTCTTC
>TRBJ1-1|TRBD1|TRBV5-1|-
CASSLTGENTEAFF
TGCGCCAGCAGCTTGACAGGGGAGAACACTGAAGCTTTCTTT
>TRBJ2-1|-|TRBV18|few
CASSPLEGEQFF
TGTGCCAGCTCACCTCTGGAGGGGGAGCAGTTCTTC
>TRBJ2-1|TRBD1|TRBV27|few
CASSPDRGGYNEQFF
TGTGCCAGCAGCCCGGACAGGGGCGGCTACAATGAGCAGTTCTTC
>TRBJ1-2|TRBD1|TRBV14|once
CASSQARQGAGYTF
TGTGCCAGCAGCCAAGCACGACAGGGGGCTGGCTACACCTTC
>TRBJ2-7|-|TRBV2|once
CASSEFLAQYQYF
TGTGCCAGCAGTGAATTTCTAGCGCAGTACCAGTACTTC
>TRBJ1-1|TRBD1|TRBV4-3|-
CASSQDGGTGGGNTEAFF
TGCGCCAGCAGCCAAGATGGAGGGACAGGCGGGGGAAACACTGAAGCTTTCTTT
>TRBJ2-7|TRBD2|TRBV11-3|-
CASSPGGGGTSYEQYF
TGTGCCAGCAGCCCAGGTGGGGGAGGGACCTCCTACGAGCAGTACTTC
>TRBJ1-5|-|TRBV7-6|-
CASSLALEGPQHF
TGTGCCAGCAGCTTAGCTCTCGAGGGGCCCCAGCATTTT
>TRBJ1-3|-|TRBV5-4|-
CASSLDGPTGNTIYF
TGTGCCAGCAGCTTGGATGGGCCTACTGGAAACACCATATATTTT
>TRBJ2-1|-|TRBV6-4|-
CASSDSSRASYNEQFF
TGTGCCAGCAGTGACTCGTCGCGGGCCAGCTACAATGAGCAGTTCTTC
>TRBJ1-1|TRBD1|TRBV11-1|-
CASSSGQGIMNTEAFF
TGTGCCAGCAGCTCCGGACAGGGCATTATGAACACTGAAGCTTTCTTT
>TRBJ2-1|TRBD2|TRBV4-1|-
CASSQVAGDKYNEQFF
TGCGCCAGCAGCCAGGTAGCGGGAGACAAATACAATGAGCAGTTCTTC
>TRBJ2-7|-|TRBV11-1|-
CASSLGSGVEQYF
TGTGCCAGCAGCTTAGGGTCAGGGGTCGAGCAGTACTTC
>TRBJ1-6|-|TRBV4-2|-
CASRSGDINSPLHF
TGTGCCAGCAGGAGCGGGGACATTAATTCACCCCTCCACTTT
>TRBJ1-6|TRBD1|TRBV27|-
CASSFTGTGGSPLHF
TGTGCCAGCAGTTTTACCGGGACAGGGGGGTCACCCCTCCACTTT
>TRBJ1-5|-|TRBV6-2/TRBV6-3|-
CASSYSIGDNQPQHF
TGTGCCAGCAGTTACTCGATAGGGGACAATCAGCCCCAGCATTTT